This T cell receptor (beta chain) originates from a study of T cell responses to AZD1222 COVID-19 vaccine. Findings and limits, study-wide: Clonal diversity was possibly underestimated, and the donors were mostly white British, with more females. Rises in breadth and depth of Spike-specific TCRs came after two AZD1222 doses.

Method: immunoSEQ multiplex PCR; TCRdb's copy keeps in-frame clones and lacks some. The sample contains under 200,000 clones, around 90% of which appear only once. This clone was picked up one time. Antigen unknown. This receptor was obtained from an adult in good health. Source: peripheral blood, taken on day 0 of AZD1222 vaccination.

CDR3 nucleotide sequence: TGTGCCAGCTCGTTTGCCGGGGGCACCTATGGCTACACCTTC. This gives the protein CASSFAGGTYGYTF. The chain joins TRBV6-5 to TRBJ1-2; possibly TRBD1 for D (6 bases). Germline V lookup: CDR1 MNHEY, CDR2 SVGAGI. The CDR3 length is 14 residues. V lost 8 bases and J 4 bases, leaving 17 bases between the germline ends.